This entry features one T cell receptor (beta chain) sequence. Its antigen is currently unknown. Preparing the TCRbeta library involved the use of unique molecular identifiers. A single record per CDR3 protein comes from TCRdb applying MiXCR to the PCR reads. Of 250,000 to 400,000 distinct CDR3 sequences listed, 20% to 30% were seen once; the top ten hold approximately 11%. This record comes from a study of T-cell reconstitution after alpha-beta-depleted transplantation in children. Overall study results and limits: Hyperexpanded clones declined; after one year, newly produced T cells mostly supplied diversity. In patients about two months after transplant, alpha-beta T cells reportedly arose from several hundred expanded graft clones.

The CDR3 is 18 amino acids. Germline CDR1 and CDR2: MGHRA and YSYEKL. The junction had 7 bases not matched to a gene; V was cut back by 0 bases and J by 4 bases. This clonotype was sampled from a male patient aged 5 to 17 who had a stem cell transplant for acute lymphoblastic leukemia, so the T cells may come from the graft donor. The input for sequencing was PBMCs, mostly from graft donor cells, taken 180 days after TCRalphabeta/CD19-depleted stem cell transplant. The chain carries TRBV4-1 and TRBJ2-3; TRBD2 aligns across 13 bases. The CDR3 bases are TGCGCCAGCAGCCAAGAAGTACTAGCGGGAGGGGTCGCAGATACGCAGTATTTT. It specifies CASSQEVLAGGVADTQYF.